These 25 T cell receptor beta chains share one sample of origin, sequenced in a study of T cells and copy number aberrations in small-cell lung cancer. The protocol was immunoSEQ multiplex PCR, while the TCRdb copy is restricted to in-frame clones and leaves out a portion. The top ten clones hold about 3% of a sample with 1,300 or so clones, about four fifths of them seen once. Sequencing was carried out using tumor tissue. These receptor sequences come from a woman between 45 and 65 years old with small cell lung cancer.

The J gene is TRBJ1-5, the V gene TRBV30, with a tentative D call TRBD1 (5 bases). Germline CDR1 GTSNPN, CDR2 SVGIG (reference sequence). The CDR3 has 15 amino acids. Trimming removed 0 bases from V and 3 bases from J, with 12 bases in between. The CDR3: CAWSVSGWYNQPQHF. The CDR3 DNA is TGTGCCTGGAGTGTATCAGGGTGGTACAATCAGCCCCAGCATTTT.

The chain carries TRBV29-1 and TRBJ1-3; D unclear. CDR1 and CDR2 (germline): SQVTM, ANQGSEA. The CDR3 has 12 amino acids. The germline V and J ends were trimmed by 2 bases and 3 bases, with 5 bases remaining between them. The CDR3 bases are TGCAGCGTTGAAATGGGTGGAAACACCATATATTTT. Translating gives CSVEMGGNTIYF.

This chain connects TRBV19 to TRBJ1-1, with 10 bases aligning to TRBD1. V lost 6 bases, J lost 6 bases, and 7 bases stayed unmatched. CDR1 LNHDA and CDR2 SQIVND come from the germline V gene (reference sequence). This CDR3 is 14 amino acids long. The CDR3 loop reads CASRKGTGEAEAFF. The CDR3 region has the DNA TGTGCCAGTAGAAAGGGGACAGGGGAAGCTGAAGCTTTCTTT.

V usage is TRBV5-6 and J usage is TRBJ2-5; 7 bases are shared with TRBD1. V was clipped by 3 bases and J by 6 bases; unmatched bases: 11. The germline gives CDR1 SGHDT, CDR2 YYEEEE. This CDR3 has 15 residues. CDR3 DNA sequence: TGTGCCAGCAGCTCACTAACCACAGGGGTAAAGACCCAGTACTTC. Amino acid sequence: CASSSLTTGVKTQYF.

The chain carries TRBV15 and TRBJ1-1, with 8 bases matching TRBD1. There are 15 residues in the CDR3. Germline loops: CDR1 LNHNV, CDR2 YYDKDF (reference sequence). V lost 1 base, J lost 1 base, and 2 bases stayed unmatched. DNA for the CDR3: TGTGCCACCAGCAGAGCTGGGACAGGGAACACTGAAGCTTTCTTT. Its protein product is CATSRAGTGNTEAFF.

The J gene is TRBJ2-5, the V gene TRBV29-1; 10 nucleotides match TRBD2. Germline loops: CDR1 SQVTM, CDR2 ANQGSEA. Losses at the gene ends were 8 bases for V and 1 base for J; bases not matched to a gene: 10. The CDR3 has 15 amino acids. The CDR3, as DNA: TGCAGCTCCCGAGGCACTAGCGGGGCCCAAGAGACCCAGTACTTC. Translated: CSSRGTSGAQETQYF.

This chain's CDR3 is CASTFGRERLETQYF. As DNA, the CDR3 is TGTGCCAGCACCTTTGGTCGTGAGCGATTGGAGACCCAGTACTTC. The chain joins TRBV7-9 to TRBJ2-5, with D hard to call. V lost 7 bases and J 5 bases, leaving 20 bases between the germline ends. Germline lookup yields CDR1 SEHNR and CDR2 FQNEAQ (reference sequence). The CDR3 has 15 amino acids.

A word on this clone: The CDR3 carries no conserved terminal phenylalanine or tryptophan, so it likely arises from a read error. The CDR3 coding sequence is TGTGCCACCAGCAGAGGTCGTGTCGATCAGCCCCAGCATCTT. Translation: CATSRGRVDQPQHL. The rearrangement joins TRBV15 to TRBJ1-5; no reliable D call. Trimming took off 1 base at V and 5 bases at J, with 9 bases between the two ends. The CDR3 consists of 14 residues. The germline gives CDR1 LNHNV, CDR2 YYDKDF (reference sequence).

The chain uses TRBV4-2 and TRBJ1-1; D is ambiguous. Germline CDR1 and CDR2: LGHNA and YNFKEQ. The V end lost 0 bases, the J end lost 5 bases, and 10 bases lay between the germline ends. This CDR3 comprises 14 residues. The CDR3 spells CASSQENAGTEAFF. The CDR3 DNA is TGTGCCAGCAGCCAAGAAAATGCCGGTACTGAAGCTTTCTTT.

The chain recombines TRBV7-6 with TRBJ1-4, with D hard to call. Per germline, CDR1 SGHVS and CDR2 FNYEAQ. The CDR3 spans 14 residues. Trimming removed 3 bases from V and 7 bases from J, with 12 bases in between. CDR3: CASSLDQWGEKLFF. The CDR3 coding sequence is TGTGCCAGCAGCTTGGACCAGTGGGGTGAAAAACTGTTTTTT.

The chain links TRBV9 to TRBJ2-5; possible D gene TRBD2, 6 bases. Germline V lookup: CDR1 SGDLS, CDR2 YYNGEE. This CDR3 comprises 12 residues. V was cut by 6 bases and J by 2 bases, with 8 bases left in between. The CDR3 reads CASNRGQETQYF. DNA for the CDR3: TGTGCCAGCAACCGGGGGCAAGAGACCCAGTACTTC.

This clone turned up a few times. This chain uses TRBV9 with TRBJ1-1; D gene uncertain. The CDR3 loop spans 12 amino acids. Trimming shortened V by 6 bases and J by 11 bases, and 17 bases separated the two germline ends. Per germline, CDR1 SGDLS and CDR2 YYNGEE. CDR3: CASTPPTGVAFF. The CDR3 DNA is TGTGCCAGCACCCCTCCGACCGGGGTGGCTTTCTTT.

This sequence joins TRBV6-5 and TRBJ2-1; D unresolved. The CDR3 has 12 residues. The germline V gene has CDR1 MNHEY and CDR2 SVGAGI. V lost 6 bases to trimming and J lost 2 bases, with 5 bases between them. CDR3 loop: CASRRTYNEQFF. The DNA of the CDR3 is TGTGCCAGCAGGAGAACCTACAATGAGCAGTTCTTC.

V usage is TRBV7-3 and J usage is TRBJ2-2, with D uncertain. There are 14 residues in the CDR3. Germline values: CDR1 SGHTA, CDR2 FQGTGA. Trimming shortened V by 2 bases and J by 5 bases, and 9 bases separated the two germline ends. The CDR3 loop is CASSLSGDTGELFF. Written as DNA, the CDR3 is TGTGCCAGCAGCTTATCTGGGGATACCGGGGAGCTGTTTTTT.

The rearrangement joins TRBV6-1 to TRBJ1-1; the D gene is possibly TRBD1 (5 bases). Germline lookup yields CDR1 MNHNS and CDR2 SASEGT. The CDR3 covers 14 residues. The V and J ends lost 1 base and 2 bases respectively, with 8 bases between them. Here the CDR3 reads CASSEGGINTEAFF. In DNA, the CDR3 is TGTGCCAGCAGTGAAGGGGGCATTAACACTGAAGCTTTCTTT.

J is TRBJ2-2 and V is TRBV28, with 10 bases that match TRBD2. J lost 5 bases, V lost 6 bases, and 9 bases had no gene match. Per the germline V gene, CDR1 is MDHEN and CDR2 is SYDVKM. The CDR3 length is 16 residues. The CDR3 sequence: CASSEPAGGTTGELFF. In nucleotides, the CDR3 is TGTGCCAGCAGCGAACCAGCGGGAGGGACGACCGGGGAGCTGTTTTTT.

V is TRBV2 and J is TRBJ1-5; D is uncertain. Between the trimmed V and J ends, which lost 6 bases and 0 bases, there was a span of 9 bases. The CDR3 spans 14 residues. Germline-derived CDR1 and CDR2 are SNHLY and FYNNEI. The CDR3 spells CASSSTISNQPQHF. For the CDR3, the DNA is TGTGCCAGCAGCTCCACAATTAGCAATCAGCCCCAGCATTTT.

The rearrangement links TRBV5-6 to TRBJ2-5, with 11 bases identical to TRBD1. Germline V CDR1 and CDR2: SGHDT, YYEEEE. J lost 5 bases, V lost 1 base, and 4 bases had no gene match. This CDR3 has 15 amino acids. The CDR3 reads CASSLPDRGRETQYF. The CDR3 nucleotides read TGTGCCAGCAGCTTGCCGGACAGGGGGCGTGAGACCCAGTACTTC.

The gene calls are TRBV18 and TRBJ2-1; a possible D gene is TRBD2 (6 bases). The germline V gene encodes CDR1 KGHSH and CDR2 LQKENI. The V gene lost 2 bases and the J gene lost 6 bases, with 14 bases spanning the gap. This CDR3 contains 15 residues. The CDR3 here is CASSPGAGGVNEQFF. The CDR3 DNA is TGTGCCAGCTCACCAGGAGCCGGGGGTGTCAATGAGCAGTTCTTC. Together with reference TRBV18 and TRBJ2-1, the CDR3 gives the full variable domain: NAGVMQNPRHLVRRRGQEARLRCSPMKGHSHVYWYRQLPEEGLKFMVYLQKENIIDESGMPKERFSAEFPKEGPSILRIQQVVRGDSAAYFCASSPGAGGVNEQFFGPGTRLTVL.

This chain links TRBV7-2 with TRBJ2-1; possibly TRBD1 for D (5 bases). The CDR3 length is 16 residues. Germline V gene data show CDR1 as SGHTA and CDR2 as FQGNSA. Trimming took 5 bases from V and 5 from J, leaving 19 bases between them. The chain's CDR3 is CASSTRTSAVHNEQFF. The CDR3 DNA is TGTGCCAGCAGCACGCGGACATCGGCAGTCCACAATGAGCAGTTCTTC.

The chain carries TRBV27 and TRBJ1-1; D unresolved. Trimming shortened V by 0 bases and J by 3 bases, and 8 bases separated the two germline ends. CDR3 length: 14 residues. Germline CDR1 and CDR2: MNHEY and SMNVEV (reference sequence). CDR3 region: CASSLSLGDTEAFF. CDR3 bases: TGTGCCAGCAGTTTATCGCTCGGGGACACTGAAGCTTTCTTT.

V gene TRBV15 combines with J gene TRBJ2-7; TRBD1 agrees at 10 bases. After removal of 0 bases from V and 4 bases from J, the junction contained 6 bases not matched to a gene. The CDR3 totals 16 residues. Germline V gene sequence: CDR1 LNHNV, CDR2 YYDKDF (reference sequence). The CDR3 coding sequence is TGTGCCACCAGCAGAGATTTTGGGGACAGGGGTTACGAGCAGTACTTC. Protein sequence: CATSRDFGDRGYEQYF.

The CDR3 DNA is TGCGCCAGCAGCTTGGATGCGGGAGGGACTGAAGCTTTCTTT. Its protein is CASSLDAGGTEAFF. The chain recombines TRBV5-1 with TRBJ1-1; D gene ambiguous. V lost 0 bases, J lost 5 bases, and 11 bases lay in between. The CDR3 is 14 amino acids. Germline V gene data show CDR1 as SGHRS and CDR2 as YFSETQ.

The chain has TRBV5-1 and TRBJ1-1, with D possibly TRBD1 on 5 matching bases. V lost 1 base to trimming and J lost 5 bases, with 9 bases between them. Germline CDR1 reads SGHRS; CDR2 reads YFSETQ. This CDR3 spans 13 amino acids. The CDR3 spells CASSLWGGTEAFF. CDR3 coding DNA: TGCGCCAGCAGCTTGTGGGGGGGGACTGAAGCTTTCTTT.

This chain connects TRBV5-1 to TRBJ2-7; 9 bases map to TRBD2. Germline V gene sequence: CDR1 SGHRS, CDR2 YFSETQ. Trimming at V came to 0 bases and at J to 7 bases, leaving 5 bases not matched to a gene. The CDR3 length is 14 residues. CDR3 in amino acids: CASSLGLAAGEQYF. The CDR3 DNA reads TGCGCCAGCAGCTTGGGACTAGCGGCGGGGGAGCAGTACTTC.